This record concerns one T cell receptor beta chain sequence. This clonotype showed up many times. The target of this receptor is not known. Per-base quality was not reported, and no clone a single base away is much larger than it. The roughly 37 donors, aged about 6 to 95 years, were systemically healthy Caucasian individuals from Russia. Each donor gave 8 to 10 milliliters of peripheral blood, drawn into EDTA-treated Vacutainer tubes. Ficoll-Paque density-gradient centrifugation was used to isolate PBMCs, with at least 7 million per sample. Trizol reagent was used to extract total RNA from PBMCs, with at least 6 micrograms per sample. For every donor, flow cytometry on a PBMC aliquot measured the percentage of naive CD45RAhigh/CD27high T cells. The germline V end is reduced by 0 bases and the J end by 3 bases; junction bases left unmatched: 2. Measured from the cysteine to the phenylalanine, the CDR3 is 14 residues long. Only the CDR3 DNA stays, 42 bases, in frame from base 1. For CDR1 and CDR2, the germline V gene lists SGHDT and YYEEEE.

These data are taken from a study of blood T cells in healthy people across ages (dated by TCRdb to about 2015). About the full investigation: In model experiments, template switching captured roughly one uniquely barcoded TCR beta cDNA molecule for every two T cells. Donors of different ages were randomly distributed across sequencing lanes to avoid experimental bias. The donors were divided into four age groups: young (average approximately 16 years), middle-aged (approximately 39), aged (roughly 60) and long-lived (around 80). Using the same blood draw, the study looked at two additional independent replicas of 1 million unique cDNA reads for two donors, one aged 18 to 30 and the other aged 80 or older. To track age-related changes in TCR beta repertoire diversity, the study relied on deep sequencing normalized with unique cDNA molecular identifiers.

Library generation was performed with 5' RACE. Instrument used: Illumina HiSeq 2500. A second PCR of about 7 to 12 cycles was performed with a sample-barcoded 5' primer and a J-beta primer mix. Each TCR beta cDNA molecule received a unique molecular identifier from a template-switch 5' adaptor carrying 12 random nucleotides. Each sample yielded at least 2.5 million CDR3-containing paired-end reads. All of the RNA was converted into first-strand cDNA using the Mint cDNA synthesis kit, with a TRBC-specific oligonucleotide serving as the primer. Following uracil-DNA glycosylase treatment, a first 18-cycle PCR with universal primers M1SS and BC2_uni_R was performed on all cDNA. The paper's data handling went like this. Normalization of each sample was performed by random selection of 1 million high-quality reads, each carrying a distinct molecular identifier. Reads with shared molecular identifiers were discarded instead of being binned into consensus sequences. CDR3 identification, clonotype clustering and error correction used MiTCR with a Q25 quality threshold and the strictest error-elimination algorithm. Lower-bound total TCR beta diversity was estimated with a nonparametric unseen species model using Euler transformation. The public reads were reprocessed in TCRdb via fastp at Q25 and MiXCR, keeping in-frame beta chains. Under each unique CDR3 protein, matching rows form one entry showing the most common genes and DNA. The V and J calls here are based on TCRdb, not the publication. The sample has 700,000 or so distinct CDR3 sequences on record, 22% of them singletons. The top ten clonotypes cover 22% of the sample.

Broad study findings and their caveats: Bulk unsorted PBMC profiling prevented conclusive comparison of naive and antigen-experienced compartments. Observed TCR beta diversity correlated strongly with the percentage of naive T cells measured by flow cytometry. As age increased, observed TCR beta diversity per million T cells dropped in a roughly linear way, and a significant reduction was already evident by age about 40. The CMV infection status of donors was not known, potentially confounding age-related changes in expanded clonotypes. The long-lived group showed more naive CD4+ T cells, fewer expanded clones and increased TCR diversity than the aged group, suggesting age selection. Total diversity estimates from one million sequenced T cells were considered lower bounds and underestimates.

Material: blood. This receptor was taken from a man in his sixties or seventies in good health. The chain is made from TRBV5-6 and TRBJ1-2; 7 of the junction bases match TRBD1. The CDR3 protein: CASSLGQGYYGYTF. The DNA sequence is given as TGTGCCAGCAGCTTGGGACAGGGCTACTATGGCTACACCTTC.